These 21 T cell receptor beta chains originate from one sample sequenced in a study of blood T cell repertoires in COVID-19. Here immunoSEQ multiplex PCR was the method, and the copy in TCRdb shows in-frame clones only, minus some. This table has around 150,000 clones, about nine tenths appearing once. Sequences were obtained from peripheral blood. The receptors shown here come from a man between 18 and 35 years old with acute or convalescent COVID-19.

V is TRBV6-1 and J is TRBJ1-6; D call uncertain. This CDR3 contains 15 residues. V was trimmed by 3 bases and J by 2 bases, leaving 8 bases between them. Germline V gene lookup returns CDR1 MNHNS and CDR2 SASEGT. In DNA form, the CDR3 reads TGTGCCAGCAGTGACGAACAAACCTATAATTCACCCCTCCACTTT. This translates into CASSDEQTYNSPLHF.

This clone occurred once. V and J are TRBV9 and TRBJ2-3, with 9 bases aligning to TRBD2. The V gene's germline CDR1 is SGDLS and CDR2 YYNGEE. This CDR3 is built from 16 residues. Trimming at V came to 0 bases and at J to 4 bases, leaving 6 bases not matched to a gene. The CDR3 region is CASSVATAGGADTQYF. Here the CDR3 DNA reads TGTGCCAGCAGCGTAGCTACGGCGGGGGGGGCAGATACGCAGTATTTT.

The genes are TRBV7-9 and TRBJ2-1; the D is unclear. The germline CDR1 and CDR2 sequences are SEHNR and FQNEAQ (reference sequence). V shed 1 base and J shed 6 bases, with 4 bases lying between them. The CDR3 runs to 12 residues. The CDR3, as DNA: TGTGCCAGCAGCTTAGGCGTCAATGAGCAGTTCTTC. Protein: CASSLGVNEQFF.

The V and J genes are TRBV27 and TRBJ2-5; 7 bases fit TRBD2. The CDR3 runs 14 residues. Germline V gene lookup returns CDR1 MNHEY and CDR2 SMNVEV (reference sequence). Losses at the gene ends were 6 bases for V and 1 base for J; bases not matched to a gene: 5. CDR3: CASRVAGFQETQYF. CDR3 DNA: TGTGCCAGCAGGGTAGCGGGCTTCCAAGAGACCCAGTACTTC.

This clone appeared a few times. V and J are TRBV19 and TRBJ2-7, with D possibly being TRBD2 (5 bases). Trimming cost V 3 bases and J 7 bases, with 22 bases left between them. CDR1 is LNHDA, CDR2 SQIVND, per germline (reference sequence). This CDR3 spans 16 amino acids. CDR3 nucleotides: TGTGCCAGTAGTATCGGGCCACCGTCCTGGACTGGGGAGCAGTACTTC. Its protein is CASSIGPPSWTGEQYF.

The chain combines TRBV5-1 with TRBJ2-2, with 11 bases lining up with TRBD1. From germline, CDR1 is SGHRS and CDR2 YFSETQ. V dropped 1 base and J dropped 2; count of bases not matched to a gene: 4. The CDR3 consists of 17 residues. The CDR3 is CASSLSGQGENTGELFF. In DNA, the CDR3 is TGCGCCAGCAGCTTGTCGGGACAGGGGGAAAACACCGGGGAGCTGTTTTTT.

As concerns this clone: Other nucleotide sequences from this sample produce the same CDR3. The V gene is TRBV18, the J gene TRBJ1-2; no clear D gene. The germline CDR1 and CDR2 sequences are KGHSH and LQKENI. V was shortened by 3 bases and J by 0 bases, with 5 bases between the two germline ends. This CDR3 comprises 13 residues. The CDR3 DNA follows: TGTGCCAGCTCACCGGACTCTAACTATGGCTACACCTTC. Residues: CASSPDSNYGYTF.

The gene calls are TRBV12-5 and TRBJ2-1; D not resolved. CDR1 is LGHNT and CDR2 is FRNRAP in the germline V gene. The CDR3 extends over 12 amino acids. The V end lost 0 bases, the J end lost 10 bases, and 7 bases lay between the germline ends. CDR3: CASGLVTPEQFF. In DNA form, the CDR3 reads TGTGCTAGTGGTTTGGTAACTCCCGAGCAGTTCTTC.

This clone has more than one count but fewer than ten. The chain combines TRBV21-1 with TRBJ1-5. TRBV21-1 is labeled a pseudogene. This CDR3 region has 16 residues. The CDR3 loop reads CASSIPGHGYSQPQHF. The CDR3 bases are TGTGCCAGCAGCATACCGGGTCATGGGTATAGTCAGCCCCAGCATTTT.

This sequence joins TRBV27 and TRBJ2-4; no definite D call. The CDR3 sequence is 15 residues long. Trimming cost V 5 bases and J 1 base, with 12 bases left between them. Germline values: CDR1 MNHEY, CDR2 SMNVEV (reference sequence). The CDR3 reads CASSLNIWAKNIQYF. The DNA of the CDR3 is TGTGCCAGCAGTCTGAACATATGGGCCAAAAACATTCAGTACTTC.

The chain joins TRBV5-1 to TRBJ2-2; 9 nucleotides align to TRBD1. Germline lookup yields CDR1 SGHRS and CDR2 YFSETQ. The length of the CDR3 is 15 residues. With 1 base clipped from V and 5 bases from J, the junction kept 3 bases outside the gene matches. The CDR3 DNA reads as TGCGCCAGCAGCTTGCGGGACAGGGATACCGGGGAGCTGTTTTTT. It encodes CASSLRDRDTGELFF.

The chain has TRBV5-1 and TRBJ1-2; D call uncertain. The CDR3 runs 14 residues. CDR1 and CDR2 (germline): SGHRS, YFSETQ. Trimming cost V 5 bases and J 3 bases, with 14 bases left between them. The DNA of the CDR3 is TGCGCCAGCAGACTAGGGTTAGCTGACTATGGCTACACCTTC. Encoded protein: CASRLGLADYGYTF.

This clone was picked up one time. This sequence joins TRBV5-4 and TRBJ2-5, with a possible D match to TRBD1 (6 bases). Germline V CDR1 and CDR2: SGHNT, YYREEE (reference sequence). This CDR3 contains 13 residues. Between the trimmed V and J ends, which lost 5 bases and 3 bases, there was a span of 11 bases. The CDR3 nucleotides are TGTGCCAGCAGGTTCACAGGGAAAGAGACCCAGTACTTC. Amino acids: CASRFTGKETQYF.

This chain's CDR3 is CASSHLGGDSPLHF. In DNA form, the CDR3 reads TGTGCCAGCAGCCATTTAGGGGGCGACTCACCCCTCCACTTT. V usage is TRBV3-1 (or the pseudogene TRBV3-2) and J usage is TRBJ1-6; 7 nucleotides match TRBD1. The CDR3 has 14 residues. The germline V gene encodes CDR1 LGHDT and CDR2 YNNKEL (reference sequence). Losses at the gene ends were 3 bases for V and 10 bases for J; bases not matched to a gene: 6.

This clone showed up just once. The chain carries TRBV7-2 and TRBJ2-3; no firm D call. This CDR3 region has 15 residues. V shed 3 bases and J shed 0 bases, with 10 bases lying between them. Germline CDR1 reads SGHTA; CDR2 reads FQGNSA. CDR3 sequence (DNA): TGTGCCAGCAGCTTTTTTCCGAGCAGCACAGATACGCAGTATTTT. This encodes CASSFFPSSTDTQYF.

The chain uses TRBV2 and TRBJ1-3; D gene uncertain. The CDR3 is made up of 12 amino acids. Germline V CDR1 and CDR2: SNHLY, FYNNEI. V was pared by 8 bases and J by 6 bases, with 11 bases between. CDR3 coding DNA: TGTGCCAGCCGGGAGAGGATAAACACCATATATTTT. Translating gives CASRERINTIYF.

J is TRBJ1-2 and V is TRBV9; 9 bases are shared with TRBD1. The CDR3 runs to 15 residues. Losses at the gene ends were 4 bases for V and 6 bases for J; bases not matched to a gene: 10. Germline loops: CDR1 SGDLS, CDR2 YYNGEE. The CDR3 DNA reads TGTGCCAGCAGCCCCAGCCTAGACAGGGGGGATGGCTACACCTTC. Amino acid sequence: CASSPSLDRGDGYTF.

The chain links TRBV19 to TRBJ1-5; TRBD1 matches 9 bases. The CDR3 contains 16 residues. Germline values: CDR1 LNHDA, CDR2 SQIVND (reference sequence). V dropped 6 bases and J dropped 1; count of bases not matched to a gene: 7. CDR3 DNA: TGTGCCAGTAGATACAGGGGGCGCGGGAGCAATCAGCCCCAGCATTTT. Translation: CASRYRGRGSNQPQHF. The complete variable domain, with remaining parts taken from reference TRBV19 and TRBJ1-5, reads DGGITQSPKYLFRKEGQNVTLSCEQNLNHDAMYWYRQDPGQGLRLIYYSQIVNDFQKGDIAEGYSVSREKKESFPLTVTSAQKNPTAFYLCASRYRGRGSNQPQHFGDGTRLSIL.

This clone was observed a handful of times. The CDR3 coding sequence is TGTGCCAGCAGTCTGAGAACAGGGGAAAACTATGGCTACACCTTC. As protein: CASSLRTGENYGYTF. This rearrangement joins TRBV27 to TRBJ1-2; 7 bases are shared with TRBD1. V lost 5 bases, J lost 2 bases, and 8 bases stayed unmatched. This CDR3 is built from 15 residues. In germline, CDR1 is MNHEY, CDR2 SMNVEV (reference sequence).

This rearrangement joins TRBV19 to TRBJ1-1; D gene uncertain. Trimming stripped 3 bases from V and 6 bases from J, with 11 bases between. This CDR3 spans 13 amino acids. CDR1 is LNHDA, CDR2 SQIVND, per germline (reference sequence). CDR3 loop: CASSISSFAEAFF. The CDR3 DNA sequence: TGTGCCAGTAGTATTTCCAGTTTCGCTGAAGCTTTCTTT.

The chain uses TRBV5-1 and TRBJ2-3, with a weak D call TRBD2 (5 bases). The germline CDR1 and CDR2 sequences are SGHRS and YFSETQ. The V end lost 0 bases, the J end lost 0 bases, and 11 bases lay between the germline ends. The CDR3 consists of 16 residues. CDR3 region: CASSLGNSGSTDTQYF. The CDR3 nucleotides read TGCGCCAGCAGCTTGGGGAACAGCGGTAGCACAGATACGCAGTATTTT.